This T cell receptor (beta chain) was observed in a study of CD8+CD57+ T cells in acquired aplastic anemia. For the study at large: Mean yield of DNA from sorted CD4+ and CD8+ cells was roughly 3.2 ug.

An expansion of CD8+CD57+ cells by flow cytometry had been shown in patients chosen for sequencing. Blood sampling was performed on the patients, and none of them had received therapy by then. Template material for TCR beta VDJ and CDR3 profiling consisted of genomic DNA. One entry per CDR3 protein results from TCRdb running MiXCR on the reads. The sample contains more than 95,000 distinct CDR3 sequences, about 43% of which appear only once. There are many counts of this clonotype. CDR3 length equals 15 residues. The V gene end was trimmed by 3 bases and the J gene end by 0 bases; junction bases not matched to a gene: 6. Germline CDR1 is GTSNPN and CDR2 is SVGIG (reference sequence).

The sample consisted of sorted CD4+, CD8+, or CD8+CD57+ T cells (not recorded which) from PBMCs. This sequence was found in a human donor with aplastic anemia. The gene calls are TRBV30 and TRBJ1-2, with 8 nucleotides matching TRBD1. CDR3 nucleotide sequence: TGTGCCTGGAGCCGCGGGACAGGTGCTAACTATGGCTACACCTTC. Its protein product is CAWSRGTGANYGYTF.